This section outlines one T cell receptor beta chain sequence together with its context. The data stem from a study of blood T cell repertoires in COVID-19. For the study at large: Donors in the United States, Italy and Spain gave samples during acute or convalescent COVID-19.

The CDR3 extends over 14 amino acids. Study processing details: Quantification of nucleated cells was approximated via reference gene primer amplification. The table came from immunoSEQ multiplex PCR; TCRdb's copy has only in-frame clones and leaves some out. From that table come the V and J calls and clone size; the DNA was used to work out D and trimming. The data show tens of thousands of clones, 88% seen once. The specimen sequenced was peripheral blood. The rearrangement joins TRBV21-1 to TRBJ2-5; the D call in the table, TRBD1, was not verified against the DNA. TRBV21-1 is recorded as a pseudogene. This clonotype originated in a human donor in a cohort sampled during active COVID-19. CDR3 in DNA: TGTGCCATCCTTCCCGGGACAGCCAGAGAGACCCAGTACTTC. Protein product: CAILPGTARETQYF.